This entry lists 27 T cell receptor beta chains sequenced from one sample in a study of OX40 agonist ivuxolimab in advanced cancers. The assay was immunoSEQ multiplex PCR, and TCRdb's table has in-frame clones only and misses some. Of about 21,000 clones in the sample, over 75% were seen once. The sample here was CD4+ or CD8+ T cells sorted from blood, taken in a trial of the OX40 agonist ivuxolimab. The receptors derive from an adult with an advanced solid tumor such as melanoma, head and neck, liver or kidney cancer.

CDR3: CASMTYREGGYTF. The DNA of the CDR3 is TGTGCCAGCATGACTTACAGGGAGGGAGGCTACACCTTC. This rearrangement joins TRBV27 to TRBJ1-2, with a weak D call TRBD1 (6 bases). The germline V gene encodes CDR1 MNHEY and CDR2 SMNVEV (reference sequence). Trimming cost V 7 bases and J 8 bases, with 17 bases left between them. The CDR3 consists of 13 residues.

This chain joins TRBV4-1 and TRBJ2-2; 8 bases are a match to TRBD1. Losses at the gene ends were 6 bases for V and 3 bases for J; bases not matched to a gene: 6. The germline V gene has CDR1 MGHRA and CDR2 YSYEKL. The CDR3 sequence is 15 residues long. Here the CDR3 reads CASRARDRYTGELFF. The CDR3 DNA sequence: TGCGCCAGCAGGGCCCGGGACAGGTACACCGGGGAGCTGTTTTTT.

The J gene is TRBJ2-7, the V gene TRBV13, with D unclear. The ends were cut back, 0 bases at V and 4 bases at J, with 4 bases in the middle. The germline V gene has CDR1 PRHDT and CDR2 FYEKMQ (reference sequence). This CDR3 region has 12 residues. CDR3 sequence: CASSLGGYEQYF. CDR3 in DNA: TGTGCCAGCAGCTTAGGGGGGTACGAGCAGTACTTC.

CDR3 protein: CASSPRGPPTGGNQPQHF. In DNA, the CDR3 is TGTGCCAGTAGTCCCCGGGGACCCCCAACAGGGGGCAATCAGCCCCAGCATTTT. This sequence joins TRBV19 and TRBJ1-5, with 7 bases aligning to TRBD1. The V gene end was trimmed by 5 bases and the J gene end by 2 bases; junction bases not matched to a gene: 15. Germline V gene lookup returns CDR1 LNHDA and CDR2 SQIVND (reference sequence). The CDR3 consists of 18 residues.

A single count supports this clone. The J gene is TRBJ2-5, the V gene TRBV4-2, with TRBD2 matching over 14 bases. The J call is in doubt because the DNA end fits TRBJ2-7 better. Germline CDR1 reads LGHNA; CDR2 reads YNFKEQ. The CDR3 totals 18 residues. The CDR3 loop reads CASRSGTSGGGSSYEQYF. The CDR3 bases are TGTGCCAGCAGATCCGGGACTAGCGGGGGAGGAAGCTCCTACGAGCAGTACTTC.

This clone was counted ten times or more. V usage is TRBV7-8 and J usage is TRBJ1-2; unclear D gene. Per the germline V gene, CDR1 is SGHVS and CDR2 is FQNEAQ. There are 12 residues in the CDR3. With 5 bases removed from V and 3 bases from J, the gap between germline ends came to 7 bases. The CDR3 loop is CASSPNDYGYTF. The CDR3 coding sequence is TGTGCCAGCAGCCCAAATGACTATGGCTACACCTTC.

This chain joins TRBV28 and TRBJ2-1, with 9 bases fitting TRBD2. V lost 1 base, J lost 5 bases, and 9 bases stayed unmatched. This CDR3 comprises 17 residues. In germline, CDR1 is MDHEN, CDR2 SYDVKM. CDR3 region: CASSLSPGGGVDNEQFF. The CDR3 coding sequence is TGTGCCAGCAGTTTATCACCTGGCGGGGGGGTTGACAATGAGCAGTTCTTC.

V and J are TRBV29-1 and TRBJ2-5; D may be TRBD1 or TRBD2 (5 bases each). Germline assignment: CDR1 SQVTM and CDR2 ANQGSEA. The CDR3 spans 18 residues. The ends were cut back, 3 bases at V and 4 bases at J, with 27 bases in the middle. The DNA of the CDR3 is TGCAGCGTTGATGGGCAGGTGGGGCTAGCAGCGCCGGGAGAGACCCAGTACTTC. This sequence encodes CSVDGQVGLAAPGETQYF. The entire variable domain, with the rest obtained from reference TRBV29-1 and TRBJ2-5, is as follows: SAVISQKPSRDICQRGTSLTIQCQVDSQVTMMFWYRQQPGQSLTLIATANQGSEATYESGFVIDKFPISRPNLTFSTLTVSNMSPEDSSIYLCSVDGQVGLAAPGETQYFGPGTRLLVL.

The J gene is TRBJ2-1, the V gene TRBV11-2; TRBD2 might be the D (6 bases). The ends were cut back, 5 bases at V and 9 bases at J, with 20 bases in the middle. CDR1 SGHAT and CDR2 FQNNGV come from the germline V gene. The CDR3 contains 15 residues. CDR3 coding DNA: TGTGCCAGCAGCCGCCAGGGTGGGGGGTTCTTTGAGCAGTTCTTC. This gives the protein CASSRQGGGFFEQFF.

The rearrangement joins TRBV6-5 to TRBJ1-1, with D hard to call. Germline V gene lookup returns CDR1 MNHEY and CDR2 SVGAGI. This CDR3 spans 14 amino acids. V lost 7 bases and J 3 bases, leaving 15 bases between the germline ends. CDR3 loop: CASNLRFFDTEAFF. The CDR3 nucleotides read TGTGCCAGCAACCTCCGGTTTTTTGACACTGAAGCTTTCTTT.

This clone was detected only once. The genes are TRBV27 and TRBJ1-6, with D perhaps TRBD1 (5 bases). CDR3 length equals 15 residues. Trimming pared 7 bases from V and 8 bases from J, leaving 18 bases between. CDR1 is MNHEY and CDR2 is SMNVEV in the germline V gene (reference sequence). This CDR3 is CASTDGLGGYSPLHF. CDR3 coding DNA: TGTGCCAGCACGGACGGATTGGGGGGTTATTCACCCCTCCACTTT.

Concerning this clone: Different DNA sequences within this sample yield the same CDR3. CDR3 in amino acids: CASIGTSGGYNEQFF. For the CDR3, the DNA is TGTGCCAGCATTGGGACTAGCGGGGGCTACAATGAGCAGTTCTTC. V gene TRBV6-1 combines with J gene TRBJ2-1; 14 positions agree with TRBD2. Germline-derived CDR1 and CDR2 are MNHNS and SASEGT. V lost 7 bases and J lost 3; bases outside the gene matches: 2. The CDR3 totals 15 residues.

The rearrangement uses TRBV9 and TRBJ2-7; D possibly matches TRBD1 or TRBD2 (6 bases each). Trimming pared 7 bases from V and 4 bases from J, leaving 12 bases between. CDR3 size: 12 residues. The V gene's germline CDR1 is SGDLS and CDR2 YYNGEE. The CDR3 loop is CASRGPGYEQYF. For the CDR3, the DNA is TGTGCCAGCCGGGGGCCTGGGTACGAGCAGTACTTC.

The rearrangement links TRBV5-4 to TRBJ2-3; D is uncertain. The V gene's germline CDR1 is SGHNT and CDR2 YYREEE (reference sequence). V dropped 4 bases and J dropped 6 bases, with 9 bases sitting between them. The CDR3 sequence is 12 residues long. The CDR3 region has the DNA TGTGCCAGCAGCCCGTCGCCGGATACGCAGTATTTT. Residues: CASSPSPDTQYF.

This rearrangement joins TRBV28 to TRBJ2-7; the D gene is possibly TRBD2 (5 bases). The CDR3 has 15 amino acids. Germline-derived CDR1 and CDR2 are MDHEN and SYDVKM. V was shortened by 4 bases and J by 3 bases, with 16 bases between the two germline ends. Here the CDR3 DNA reads TGTGCCAGCAGTTCCCCCCAACATGGGAGCTACGAGCAGTACTTC. Its translation: CASSSPQHGSYEQYF.

This chain joins TRBV27 and TRBJ2-3; no definite D call. CDR1 and CDR2 (germline): MNHEY, SMNVEV (reference sequence). The germline V and J ends were trimmed by 5 bases and 6 bases, with 18 bases remaining between them. This CDR3 is 15 amino acids long. CDR3 loop: CASSTLGPHVDTQYF. The CDR3 DNA sequence: TGTGCCAGCAGTACTCTTGGACCTCATGTCGATACGCAGTATTTT.

The chain joins TRBV6-5 to TRBJ1-1; tentative D call: TRBD1 (6 bases). The CDR3 spans 15 residues. The V gene lost 2 bases and the J gene lost 4 bases, with 14 bases spanning the gap. Germline V CDR1 and CDR2: MNHEY, SVGAGI. The CDR3 DNA reads TGTGCCAGCAGTTACATCGGGGGCGAGGGCACTGAAGCTTTCTTT. This gives the protein CASSYIGGEGTEAFF.

The CDR3 loop is CASSASGGADTQYF. The CDR3 DNA sequence: TGTGCCAGCAGTGCTAGCGGGGGGGCAGATACGCAGTATTTT. The chain recombines TRBV6-4 with TRBJ2-3, with 12 bases that match TRBD2. This CDR3 is 14 amino acids long. Germline-derived CDR1 and CDR2 are MRHNA and SNTAGT. V gave up 4 bases and J gave up 4 bases; unmatched junction bases: 0.

V gene TRBV7-2 combines with J gene TRBJ2-5; the D call may be TRBD1 or TRBD2 (5 bases each). CDR1 and CDR2 (germline): SGHTA, FQGNSA. The CDR3 runs 14 residues. The germline V and J ends were trimmed by 5 bases and 5 bases, with 15 bases remaining between them. In nucleotides, the CDR3 is TGTGCCAGCAGCGCCGCCCCGGGACGGGAGACCCAGTACTTC. Its protein is CASSAAPGRETQYF. Full variable domain (rest looked up from reference TRBV7-2 and TRBJ2-5): GAGVSQSPSNKVTEKGKDVELRCDPISGHTALYWYRQSLGQGLEFLIYFQGNSAPDKSGLPSDRFSAERTGGSVSTLTIQRTQQEDSAVYLCASSAAPGRETQYFGPGTRLLVL.

This rearrangement joins TRBV29-1 to TRBJ2-2; 9 bases line up with TRBD1. CDR3 length: 16 residues. Germline CDR1 is SQVTM and CDR2 is ANQGSEA. The J segment lost 0 bases and the V segment lost 0 bases, leaving 2 bases of the junction unmatched. The CDR3 bases are TGCAGCGTTGAAGACTGGACAGGGGCGAACACCGGGGAGCTGTTTTTT. This codes for CSVEDWTGANTGELFF.

V gene TRBV5-1 combines with J gene TRBJ2-7; D not resolved. V was pared by 0 bases and J by 0 bases, with 4 bases between. CDR1 is SGHRS and CDR2 is YFSETQ in the germline V gene. The CDR3 has 13 amino acids. In DNA, the CDR3 is TGCGCCAGCAGCTTGGACACCTCCTACGAGCAGTACTTC. It yields the protein CASSLDTSYEQYF.

This chain links TRBV6-1 with TRBJ2-7; D is undetermined. The CDR3 extends over 13 amino acids. Germline V gives CDR1 MNHNS, CDR2 SASEGT. V gave up 3 bases and J gave up 2 bases, with 8 bases separating them. The CDR3 DNA reads as TGTGCCAGCAGTGACAGGTTAACCTACGAGCAGTACTTC. It yields the protein CASSDRLTYEQYF.

The chain is built from TRBV15 and TRBJ1-1; 10 bases match TRBD1. The V segment lost 3 bases and the J segment 0 bases; nucleotides outside the gene matches: 7. The CDR3 covers 17 residues. Germline CDR1 reads LNHNV; CDR2 reads YYDKDF (reference sequence). CDR3 nucleotide sequence: TGTGCCACCAGCAGGTCCGGGACAGGGGCCATGAACACTGAAGCTTTCTTT. This codes for CATSRSGTGAMNTEAFF.

The chain joins TRBV5-1 to TRBJ1-6; D is ambiguous. Germline CDR1 reads SGHRS; CDR2 reads YFSETQ. The CDR3 sequence is 12 residues long. Trimming shortened V by 0 bases and J by 16 bases, and 11 bases separated the two germline ends. The CDR3 region has the DNA TGCGCCAGCAGCTTGGCCTCAGGAGAACTCCACTTT. Amino acids: CASSLASGELHF.

The chain is built from TRBV9 and TRBJ2-1; a possible D gene is TRBD1 (6 bases). Germline V gives CDR1 SGDLS, CDR2 YYNGEE. The CDR3 is 15 residues long. V was pared by 0 bases and J by 2 bases, with 9 bases between. The CDR3: CASSVVAGAYNEQFF. CDR3 in DNA: TGTGCCAGCAGCGTAGTTGCAGGGGCCTACAATGAGCAGTTCTTC.

The V and J genes are TRBV15 and TRBJ2-7; 7 nucleotides line up with TRBD1. CDR3 length: 14 residues. Germline assignment: CDR1 LNHNV and CDR2 YYDKDF (reference sequence). Trimming took 3 bases from V and 5 from J; bases not matched to a gene: 7. The CDR3 DNA sequence: TGTGCCACCAGCAGGGCCGGGACAGTCCACGAGCAGTACTTC. As protein: CATSRAGTVHEQYF.

V usage is TRBV5-4 and J usage is TRBJ2-3; TRBD1 is a possible D gene (6 bases). This CDR3 spans 14 amino acids. V dropped 0 bases and J dropped 9 bases, with 14 bases sitting between them. Looked up from germline, CDR1 is SGHNT and CDR2 is YYREEE (reference sequence). CDR3 sequence (DNA): TGTGCCAGCAGCTTGGAGGGACACTTGGGGACGCAGTATTTT. Protein: CASSLEGHLGTQYF.